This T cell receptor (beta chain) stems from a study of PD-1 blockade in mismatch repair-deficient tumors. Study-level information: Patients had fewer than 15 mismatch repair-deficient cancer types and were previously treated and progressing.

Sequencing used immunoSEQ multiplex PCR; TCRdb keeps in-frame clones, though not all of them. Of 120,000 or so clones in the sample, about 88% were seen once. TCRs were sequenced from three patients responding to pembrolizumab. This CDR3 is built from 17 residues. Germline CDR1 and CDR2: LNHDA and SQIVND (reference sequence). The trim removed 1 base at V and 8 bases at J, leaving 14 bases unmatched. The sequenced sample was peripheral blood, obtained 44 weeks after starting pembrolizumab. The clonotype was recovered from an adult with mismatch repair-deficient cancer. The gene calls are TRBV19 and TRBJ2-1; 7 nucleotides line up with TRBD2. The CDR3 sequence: CASSIGTSFRMWDEQFF. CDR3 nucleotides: TGTGCCAGTAGTATAGGGACTAGTTTTCGTATGTGGGATGAGCAGTTCTTC.